These 5 T cell receptor beta chains share one sample of origin, sequenced in a study of Ad26.COV2.S vaccination and SARS-CoV-2 variants. Profiling relied on immunoSEQ multiplex PCR, and the TCRdb table lists in-frame clones only, not all of them. This sample has approximately 400,000 clones, with 92% found just once. This material consisted of peripheral blood, taken after recovery from COVID-19. The receptors were sampled from a human donor who had recovered from COVID-19.

The rearrangement uses TRBV6-6 and TRBJ2-5, with 11 bases fitting TRBD2. The CDR3 runs to 15 residues. The V gene's germline CDR1 is MNHNY and CDR2 SVGAGI (reference sequence). J was trimmed by 7 bases and V by 5 bases; bases with no gene match: 9. The CDR3 coding sequence is TGTGCCAGCAGTCCACTAGCGGGGGCGCCGCGGACCCAGTACTTC. Translation gives CASSPLAGAPRTQYF.

V gene TRBV7-6 combines with J gene TRBJ2-7, with D perhaps matching TRBD2 (6 bases). The V and J ends lost 1 base and 0 bases respectively, with 16 bases between them. This CDR3 has 17 residues. Germline V gives CDR1 SGHVS, CDR2 FNYEAQ. In DNA form, the CDR3 reads TGTGCCAGCAGCTTAGGGGGGGTTTATGATGGCTCCTACGAGCAGTACTTC. Protein: CASSLGGVYDGSYEQYF.

The chain has TRBV5-6 and TRBJ2-7, with TRBD2 matching over 9 bases. This CDR3 contains 15 residues. The ends lost 0 bases at V and 2 bases at J; junction bases unmatched: 3. CDR1 is SGHDT and CDR2 is YYEEEE in the germline V gene. CDR3 nucleotides: TGTGCCAGCAGCTTGGGTGTAGCGGGGGCCTACGAGCAGTACTTC. Its translation: CASSLGVAGAYEQYF.

Remarks on this clone: Other DNA sequences in this specimen translate into the identical CDR3. The chain uses TRBV6-6 and TRBJ1-2; D remains ambiguous. Germline lookup yields CDR1 MNHNY and CDR2 SVGAGI (reference sequence). Between the trimmed V and J ends, which lost 0 bases and 5 bases, there was a span of 7 bases. The CDR3 runs 13 residues. CDR3 in DNA: TGTGCCAGCAGTTACTCGCGGGGATATGGCTACACCTTC. Translating it yields CASSYSRGYGYTF.

The CDR3 here is CASTGDRAPTDTQYF. Written as DNA, the CDR3 is TGTGCCAGCACGGGGGACAGGGCCCCCACAGATACGCAGTATTTT. This chain uses TRBV2 with TRBJ2-3, with 9 positions matching TRBD1. With 7 bases clipped from V and 2 bases from J, the junction kept 7 bases outside the gene matches. CDR1 and CDR2 from the germline V gene are SNHLY and FYNNEI. This CDR3 spans 15 amino acids. Looking up the rest from reference TRBV2 and TRBJ2-3 gives the full variable domain: EPEVTQTPSHQVTQMGQEVILRCVPISNHLYFYWYRQILGQKVEFLVSFYNNEISEKSEIFDDQFSVERPDGSNFTLKIRSTKLEDSAMYFCASTGDRAPTDTQYFGPGTRLTVL.